A selection of T cell receptor beta chains follows, all from one sample in a study of blood T cells in healthy people across ages. Each CDR3 protein is one row after TCRdb ran MiXCR on the 5' RACE reads. The sample shows 730,000 or so distinct CDR3 sequences, around 40% of them seen only once. The source material was blood. The receptors derive from a woman aged 60 to 75 in good health. The CDR3 runs from the conserved cysteine through the conserved F or W. A D gene is named only where the DNA matches it firmly. Only some rows state a clone size, as once, few, many or a class for expanded clones.

d_call j_call v_call clone_size cdr3_nt cdr3_aa
- TRBJ2-1 TRBV19 - TGTGCCAGTAGGAGTCAGGGGGGGTACGATGAGCAGTTCTTC CASRSQGGYDEQFF
TRBD1 TRBJ1-5 TRBV5-1 few TGCGCCAGCAGTTTATATGGACCGGGACAGGGAGATCAGCCCCAGCATTTT CASSLYGPGQGDQPQHF
- TRBJ2-3 TRBV12-5 few TGTGCTAGTGGTTTGGGACCCAGCACAGATACGCAGTATTTT CASGLGPSTDTQYF
- TRBJ1-2 TRBV20-1 many TGCAGTGCGAAGCCGGAGCGGCTAGGCTACACCTTC CSAKPERLGYTF
TRBD1 TRBJ1-1 TRBV4-2 - TGTGCCAGCAGCCATTCCCCAGGGGGGGACACTGAAGCTTTCTTT CASSHSPGGDTEAFF
TRBD1 TRBJ1-2 TRBV7-2 few TGTGCCAGCAGCCAGGACAGGCCCGCTGAGGGCTACACCTTC CASSQDRPAEGYTF
- TRBJ2-1 TRBV20-1 - TGCAGTGCTAGGGGTATTAGGGTCGATGAGCAGTTCTTC CSARGIRVDEQFF
- TRBJ1-3 TRBV3-1 - TGTGCCAGCAGCCCCACAGTCTCTGGAAACACCATATATTTT CASSPTVSGNTIYF
- TRBJ2-5 TRBV21-1 many TGTGCCAGCAGCAAAGCGGAGACCCATCAAGAGACCCAGTACTTC CASSKAETHQETQYF
TRBD1 TRBJ2-7 TRBV7-9 - TGTGCCAGCAGCTTAGTTTTGTTGGACAGGGGTTCCTACGAGCAGTACTTC CASSLVLLDRGSYEQYF
TRBD2 TRBJ2-5 TRBV11-2 - TGTGCCAGCAGCTTACATCCCCGGGGGGGCCAAGAGACCCAGTACTTC CASSLHPRGGQETQYF
TRBD2 TRBJ2-7 TRBV6-5 - TGTGCCAGCAGTTACTCGGTGCCTAGCGGGGGGCTCTCCTACGAGCAGTACTTC CASSYSVPSGGLSYEQYF
- TRBJ2-3 TRBV5-5 - TGTGCCAGCAGCTTGGGCAGAGCGGCAGATACGCAGTATTTT CASSLGRAADTQYF
- TRBJ2-3 TRBV29-1 - TGCAGCGTCGTAGTTGATACGCAGTATTTT CSVVVDTQYF
- TRBJ1-1 TRBV5-5 - TGTGCCAGCAGCTTTCATCCGGAGACCGCTGAAGCTTTCTTT CASSFHPETAEAFF
- TRBJ1-2 TRBV12-3/TRBV12-4 many TGTGCCAGCAGTGCGGGGGGTGGGAACTATGGCTACACCTTC CASSAGGGNYGYTF
TRBD2 TRBJ2-1 TRBV13 few TGTGCCAGCAGCACGGGACTAGCGGGGATTGAGCAGTTCTTC CASSTGLAGIEQFF
TRBD2 TRBJ2-3 TRBV12-3/TRBV12-4 - TGTGCCGGCAGCTCAGGACTAGCGTCAGATACGCAGTATTTT CAGSSGLASDTQYF
TRBD2 TRBJ2-7 TRBV6-1 - TGTGCCAGCAGTACAAGCGGACTAGCGGGAAAGAACAATGAGCAGTACTTC CASSTSGLAGKNNEQYF
- TRBJ2-6 TRBV7-9 many TGTGCCAGCAGCTTAGAATCTGGGGCCAACGTCCTGACTTTC CASSLESGANVLTF
- TRBJ1-5 TRBV29-1 - TGCAGTATTGAAATAACGAGCAATCAGCCCCAGCATTTT CSIEITSNQPQHF
TRBD2 TRBJ2-7 TRBV12-3/TRBV12-4 few TGTGCCAGCAGTTTAAGAACGGGGGGGGAGCAGTACTTC CASSLRTGGEQYF
- TRBJ1-1 TRBV15 - TGTGCCACCAGCAGCGGGACTAGAGCTTTCTTT CATSSGTRAFF
TRBD2 TRBJ2-3 TRBV7-2 few TGTGCCAGCAGCGTACTAGCGGGAGGGGCAGATACGCAGTATTTT CASSVLAGGADTQYF
TRBD2 TRBJ2-5 TRBV5-1 - TGCGCCAGCAGCATGGTGGGAGGGCAAGAGACCCAGTACTTC CASSMVGGQETQYF
- TRBJ2-7 TRBV6-5 once TGTGCCAGCAGGCCCTCGGTGGGTGGGTCCTACGAGCAGTACTTC CASRPSVGGSYEQYF
- TRBJ2-5 TRBV3-1 - TGTGCCAGCAGCCAAGATCGGGTGGGCGGATTGGGCCAGTACTTC CASSQDRVGGLGQYF
TRBD2 TRBJ2-3 TRBV3-1 - TGTGCCAGCAGCCAGGGACTAGCGGGGGGTGCGACAGATACGCAGTATTTT CASSQGLAGGATDTQYF
- TRBJ2-5 TRBV6-5 - TGTGCCAGCAGTTACTCGTTAGGGACAGCGGGCCCAAAGGAGACCCAGTACTTC CASSYSLGTAGPKETQYF
TRBD1 TRBJ2-1 TRBV27 - TGTGCCAGCCATCCAGCCGGGACAGGGGGCCGTAGCGGGAGTAGCGATGAGCAGTTCTTC CASHPAGTGGRSGSSDEQFF
- TRBJ2-3 TRBV14 once TGTGCCAGCAGCCACGCGACAGGTACGCAGTATTTT CASSHATGTQYF
TRBD1 TRBJ1-2 TRBV29-1 many TGCAGCGTTGAACCCACAGGGGCCAACTATGGCTACACCTTC CSVEPTGANYGYTF
TRBD1 TRBJ1-2 TRBV2 - TGTGCCAGCAGTGCTGAGGGGGCGGATGGCTACACCTTC CASSAEGADGYTF
TRBD2 TRBJ2-3 TRBV12-3/TRBV12-4 - TGTGCCAGCAGTTTAGGGGGCGGTCTAGCGGGGATCACAGATACGCAGTATTTT CASSLGGGLAGITDTQYF
TRBD1 TRBJ2-7 TRBV6-2/TRBV6-3 many TGTGCCAGCAGTGCCACTTACAGGGGTCGATCCTACGAGCAGTACTTC CASSATYRGRSYEQYF
- TRBJ2-3 TRBV7-2 few TGTGCCAGCAGACCTCGACCCCCGGTAACAGATACGCAGTATTTT CASRPRPPVTDTQYF
TRBD1 TRBJ1-5 TRBV7-2 - TGTGCCAGCAGCTTGACGACAGGGCAGCCCCAGCATTTT CASSLTTGQPQHF
TRBD2 TRBJ2-3 TRBV9 - TGTGTCAGCAGCGTGGAGGAAAGCGGGGGCTACCTCACAGATACGCAGTATTTT CVSSVEESGGYLTDTQYF
TRBD2 TRBJ2-5 TRBV29-1 - TGCAGCGTTGAAGTCTTAGGACTAGCGGAAGAGACCCAGTACTTC CSVEVLGLAEETQYF
TRBD1 TRBJ1-6 TRBV7-2 few TGTGCCAGCAGCCCATCGTGGGACAGCAATTCACCCCTCCACTTT CASSPSWDSNSPLHF
- TRBJ2-3 TRBV5-1 few TGCGCCAGCGCCTGGAGAGTAGCTTTCCGGAGCCCAGATACGCAGTATTTT CASAWRVAFRSPDTQYF